What follows is one T cell receptor beta chain and its context. The sample originates from a study of cytomegalovirus exposure and HLA in healthy donors. Deletions cut 0 bases from V and 2 bases from J, with 14 bases between. The CDR3 is made up of 17 amino acids. In germline, CDR1 is ENHRY, CDR2 SYGVKD. Researchers ran the PCR with 60 Vbeta and 13 Jbeta primers. Method: immunoSEQ multiplex PCR; TCRdb's copy keeps in-frame clones and lacks some. The repertoire has 100,000 to 150,000 clones, approximately 64% of them found once; the top ten carry less than 2.5%. This receptor was taken from a woman in her 40s in good health and CMV-seronegative. Sequenced: PBMCs. The chain joins TRBV10-3 to TRBJ1-3, with D unclear. The CDR3 is CAISESRPTVAGNTIYF. The CDR3 bases are TGTGCCATCAGTGAGTCGAGACCCACAGTGGCTGGAAACACCATATATTTT.